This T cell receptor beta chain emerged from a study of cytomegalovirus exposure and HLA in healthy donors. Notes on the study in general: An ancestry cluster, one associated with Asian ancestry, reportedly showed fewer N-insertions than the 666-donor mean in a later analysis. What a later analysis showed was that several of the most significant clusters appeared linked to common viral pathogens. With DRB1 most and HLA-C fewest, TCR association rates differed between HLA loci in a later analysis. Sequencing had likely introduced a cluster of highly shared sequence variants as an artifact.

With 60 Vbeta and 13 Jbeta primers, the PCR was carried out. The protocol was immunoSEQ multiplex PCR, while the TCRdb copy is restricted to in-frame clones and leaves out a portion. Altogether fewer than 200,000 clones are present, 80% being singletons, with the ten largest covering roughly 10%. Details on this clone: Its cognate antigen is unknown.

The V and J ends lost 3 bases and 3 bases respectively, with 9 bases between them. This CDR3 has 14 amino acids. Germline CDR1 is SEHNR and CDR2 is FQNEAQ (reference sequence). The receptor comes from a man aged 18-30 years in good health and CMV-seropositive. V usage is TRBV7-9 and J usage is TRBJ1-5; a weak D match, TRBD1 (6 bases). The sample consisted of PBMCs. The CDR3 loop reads CASSFSGDNQPQHF. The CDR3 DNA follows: TGTGCCAGCAGCTTTTCAGGGGACAATCAGCCCCAGCATTTT.